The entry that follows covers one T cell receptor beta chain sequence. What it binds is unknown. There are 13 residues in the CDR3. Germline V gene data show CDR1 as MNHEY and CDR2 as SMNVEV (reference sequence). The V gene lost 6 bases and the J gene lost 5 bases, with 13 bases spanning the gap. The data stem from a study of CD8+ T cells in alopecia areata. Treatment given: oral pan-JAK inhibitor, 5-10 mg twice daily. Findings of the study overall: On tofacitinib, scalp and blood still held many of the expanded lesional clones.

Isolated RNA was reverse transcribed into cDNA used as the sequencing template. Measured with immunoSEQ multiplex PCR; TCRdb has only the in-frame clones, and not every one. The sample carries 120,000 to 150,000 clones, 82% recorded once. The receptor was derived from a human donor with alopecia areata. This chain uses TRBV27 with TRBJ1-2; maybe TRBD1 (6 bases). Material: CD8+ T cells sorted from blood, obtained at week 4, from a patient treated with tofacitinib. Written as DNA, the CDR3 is TGTGCCAGCAGCCTTCAGGGGAATTATGGCTACACCTTC. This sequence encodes CASSLQGNYGYTF.